The 3 T cell receptor beta chains reported below all come from one sample, sequenced in a study of blood T cell repertoires in COVID-19. The data were produced by immunoSEQ multiplex PCR, yet TCRdb's version contains in-frame clones alone and is incomplete. The sample yields 200,000 to 250,000 clones, nearly 90% seen once. The specimen was peripheral blood. These receptors originate from a woman under 30 who had recovered from COVID-19.

The gene calls are TRBV18 and TRBJ1-1; D is undetermined. CDR1 and CDR2 from the germline V gene are KGHSH and LQKENI. The CDR3 extends over 14 amino acids. V was shortened by 3 bases and J by 1 base, with 9 bases between the two germline ends. In nucleotides, the CDR3 is TGTGCCAGCTCACCTTTTAGCAAGAACACTGAAGCTTTCTTT. Its translation is CASSPFSKNTEAFF.

This clone was detected only once. The J gene is TRBJ2-1, the V gene TRBV19; 7 bases are a match to TRBD2. Trimming at V came to 3 bases and at J to 8 bases, leaving 10 bases not matched to a gene. There are 15 residues in the CDR3. Germline lookup yields CDR1 LNHDA and CDR2 SQIVND (reference sequence). CDR3 sequence: CASSMWGGSMDEQFF. CDR3 bases: TGTGCCAGTAGTATGTGGGGGGGTAGCATGGATGAGCAGTTCTTC.

The chain uses TRBV7-2 and TRBJ1-1; a possible D gene is TRBD1 (5 bases). The CDR3 sequence is 14 residues long. Germline CDR1 and CDR2: SGHTA and FQGNSA. V dropped 4 bases and J dropped 4 bases, with 13 bases sitting between them. The CDR3 coding sequence is TGTGCCAGCAGCTCCAGGGTGGTGATCACTGAAGCTTTCTTT. Protein sequence: CASSSRVVITEAFF.